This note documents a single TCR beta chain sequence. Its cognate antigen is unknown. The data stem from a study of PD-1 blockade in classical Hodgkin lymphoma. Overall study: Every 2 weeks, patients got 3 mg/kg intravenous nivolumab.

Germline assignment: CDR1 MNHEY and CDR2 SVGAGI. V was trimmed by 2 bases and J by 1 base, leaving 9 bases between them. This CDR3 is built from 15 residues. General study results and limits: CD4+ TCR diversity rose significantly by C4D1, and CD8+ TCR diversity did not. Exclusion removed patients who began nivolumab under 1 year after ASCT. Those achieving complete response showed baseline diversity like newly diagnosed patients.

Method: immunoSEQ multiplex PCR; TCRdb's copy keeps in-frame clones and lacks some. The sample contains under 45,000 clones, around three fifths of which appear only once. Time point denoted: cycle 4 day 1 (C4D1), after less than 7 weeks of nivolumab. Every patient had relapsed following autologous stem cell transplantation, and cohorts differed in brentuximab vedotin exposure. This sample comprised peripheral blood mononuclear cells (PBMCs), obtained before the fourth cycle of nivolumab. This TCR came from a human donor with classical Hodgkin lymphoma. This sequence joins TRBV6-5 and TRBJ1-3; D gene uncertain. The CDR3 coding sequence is TGTGCCAGCAGTTACACGAGGACTTCTGGAAACACCATATATTTT. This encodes CASSYTRTSGNTIYF.